The sequence of this T cell receptor beta chain was determined in a study of blood T cells in healthy people across ages (dated by TCRdb to between 2014 and 2017). Regarding the complete study: Template switching captured roughly one uniquely barcoded TCR beta cDNA molecule per two T cells in model experiments. The study measured age-related changes in TCR beta repertoire diversity using deep sequencing normalized with unique cDNA molecular identifiers. Four age groups were formed from the donors: young (average roughly 15 years), middle-aged (around 40), aged (roughly 56) and long-lived (around 80). To avoid experimental bias, donors of different ages were spread randomly across the sequencing lanes. Using the same blood draw, the study looked at two additional independent replicas of 1 million unique cDNA reads for two donors, one aged 18 to 30 and the other aged 80 or older.

The protocol used for the library was 5' RACE. TCRdb names Illumina HiSeq 2500 as the instrument used. A second about 7 to 12 cycle PCR used a sample-barcoded 5' primer and a J-beta primer mix. A template-switch 5' adaptor carrying 12 random nucleotides introduced a unique molecular identifier onto each TCR beta cDNA molecule. Each sample yielded at least 3 million CDR3-containing paired-end reads. All of the RNA was converted into first-strand cDNA using the Mint cDNA synthesis kit, with a TRBC-specific oligonucleotide serving as the primer. Following uracil-DNA glycosylase treatment, all cDNA underwent a first 18-cycle PCR with the universal primers M1SS and BC2_uni_R. Processing in the source paper ran as follows. For normalization, 1 million high-quality reads, each with a distinct molecular identifier, were randomly selected from each sample. Reads with shared molecular identifiers were discarded instead of being binned into consensus sequences. MiTCR, set to a Q25 quality threshold and the strictest error-elimination algorithm, was used for CDR3 identification, clonotype clustering and error correction. A nonparametric unseen species model with Euler transformation was used to estimate a lower bound on total TCR beta diversity. TCRdb trimmed the raw reads at Q25, called clones with MiXCR and kept productive beta chains. Rows with a matching CDR3 protein are joined into one entry that keeps the most common DNA and genes. These V and J calls originate from TCRdb's pipeline instead of the authors' own analysis. This sample has roughly 1,500,000 distinct CDR3 sequences in its table, and 40% to 50% of those were observed once. The top ten hold 7% to 9.5% of the sample.

Summary of the overall study and its limitations: Observed TCR beta diversity per million T cells fell roughly linearly with age, and a significant reduction was already apparent by age about 38. Compared with the aged group, the long-lived group had more naive CD4+ T cells, fewer expanded clones and increased TCR diversity, a pattern suggesting age selection. Total diversity estimates from one million sequenced T cells were considered lower bounds and underestimates. Because donor CMV infection status was unknown, age-related changes in expanded clonotypes were potentially confounded. A strong correlation was found between observed TCR beta diversity and the percentage of naive T cells measured by flow cytometry. Because profiling used bulk unsorted PBMCs, naive and antigen-experienced compartments could not be compared conclusively.

V loses 1 base at its end and J loses 3 bases; junction bases beyond the gene matches: 5. The CDR3 contains 15 residues, cysteine and phenylalanine counted. Solely the CDR3 DNA is kept, with 45 bases framed from the first base. From a lookup of the germline V gene, CDR1 and CDR2 are MGHRA and YSYEKL. The approximately 40 donors, aged about 6 to 90 years, were systemically healthy Caucasian individuals from Russia. Each donor gave approximately 9.4 milliliters of peripheral blood, drawn into EDTA-treated Vacutainer tubes. Ficoll-Paque density-gradient centrifugation was used to isolate PBMCs, with at least 7 million per sample. Total RNA was extracted from PBMCs with Trizol reagent, with at least 6 micrograms obtained per sample. The percentages of naive CD45RAhigh/CD27high T cells were determined by flow cytometry on a PBMC aliquot from every donor. This clonotype showed up just a few times. Its specific antigen is unknown. Per-base qualities were not stored, and no clone one base away is much larger.

This sequence originates from a woman under 30 in good health. The chain employs TRBV4-1 and TRBJ2-7, and 8 junctional nucleotides match TRBD2. Material for sequencing was blood. Here is the DNA: TGCGCCAGCAGCCAAGTGGTAGCGGGATTCTACGAGCAGTACTTC. This translates into CASSQVVAGFYEQYF.